This paragraph reports one T cell receptor (beta chain). With V trimmed by 6 bases and J by 6 bases, 9 bases remained unmatched. Germline CDR1 MNHEY, CDR2 SVGAGI. CDR3 length equals 15 residues. This specimen belongs to a study of cytomegalovirus exposure and HLA in healthy donors. With 60 Vbeta and 13 Jbeta primers, the PCR was carried out. Profiled with immunoSEQ multiplex PCR; TCRdb holds only in-frame clones, not every one. This repertoire shows around 170,000 clones, 76% found once; its top ten account for 1.5% to 2%. Sequenced input: PBMCs. The chain is built from TRBV6-5 and TRBJ1-1; 11 bases align to TRBD1. The receptor's source is a man between 18 and 35 years old in good health and CMV-seronegative. This CDR3 is CASSRPGQGVAEAFF. The CDR3 DNA is TGTGCCAGCAGCAGACCGGGACAGGGGGTGGCTGAAGCTTTCTTT.